These 25 T cell receptor beta chains came from one sample sequenced in a study of T cells in Graves' hyperthyroidism and ophthalmopathy. Amplified TCR beta CDR3 regions came from RNA transcripts. Using the HTBI primer set, a first-round RT-PCR was run on the TCR CDR3. TCRdb processed the multiplex PCR reads anew with MiXCR; each CDR3 protein has one entry. The sample lists more than 300,000 distinct CDR3 sequences; roughly 14% were seen once. The sample comprised blood. The receptor source for this set is a woman between 55 and 75 years old with Graves' hyperthyroidism.

This sequence joins TRBV28 and TRBJ2-7, with 7 bases that match TRBD2. The CDR3 contains 17 residues. After removal of 3 bases from V and 3 bases from J, the junction contained 14 bases not matched to a gene. CDR1 is MDHEN and CDR2 is SYDVKM in the germline V gene. The CDR3 loop is CASSLNRLQGEGYEQYF. Here the CDR3 DNA reads TGTGCCAGCAGTTTGAACCGTCTTCAAGGGGAGGGCTACGAGCAGTACTTC.

Many counts were recorded for this clonotype. The chain employs TRBV3-1 and TRBJ2-1; 8 bases are a match to TRBD1. This CDR3 region has 14 residues. The germline V gene has CDR1 LGHDT and CDR2 YNNKEL (reference sequence). J gave up 6 bases and V 4 bases, and 5 bases lay outside the gene matches. The CDR3 sequence: CASSLRTGSNEQFF. CDR3 DNA sequence: TGTGCCAGCAGCCTCCGGACAGGGAGCAATGAGCAGTTCTTC.

Turning to this clonotype: Just one base apart from a much larger clone, this may be a read error. The chain uses TRBV20-1 and TRBJ2-1, with D perhaps TRBD2 (6 bases). In germline, CDR1 is DFQATT, CDR2 SNEGSKA (reference sequence). Trimming shortened V by 5 bases and J by 4 bases, and 21 bases separated the two germline ends. This CDR3 is 16 amino acids long. CDR3 sequence (DNA): TGCAGTGCTGTTCCCGGGACTGGCGGAGGATACAATGAGCAGTTCTTC. Protein sequence: CSAVPGTGGGYNEQFF.

This clonotype was seen more than once but under ten times. The CDR3 nucleotides read TGTGCCAGCAGTCTGGGACTAGCGGGGTCCGAGCAGTACTTC. Amino acid sequence: CASSLGLAGSEQYF. This chain joins TRBV2 and TRBJ2-7; TRBD2 matches 13 bases. CDR3 length: 14 residues. Germline CDR1 reads SNHLY; CDR2 reads FYNNEI. J lost 6 bases, V lost 5 bases, and 4 bases had no gene match.

This chain joins TRBV29-1 and TRBJ2-3; 10 nucleotides line up with TRBD1. V shed 3 bases, J shed 2 bases, and the junction held 5 bases outside the gene matches. This CDR3 region has 15 residues. Germline assignment: CDR1 SQVTM and CDR2 ANQGSEA. DNA of the CDR3: TGCAGCGTTGACGTGGACAGGGGGAACACAGATACGCAGTATTTT. It encodes CSVDVDRGNTDTQYF.

The chain carries TRBV28 and TRBJ2-7; D is possibly TRBD2 (6 bases). V was shortened by 3 bases and J by 0 bases, with 12 bases between the two germline ends. The CDR3 spans 15 residues. Germline V CDR1 and CDR2: MDHEN, SYDVKM. In nucleotides, the CDR3 is TGTGCCAGCAGTTTGGAGGGAACCGACTCCTACGAGCAGTACTTC. This translates into CASSLEGTDSYEQYF.

This sequence joins TRBV2 and TRBJ2-1; no clear D. This CDR3 contains 15 residues. Trimming took off 1 base at V and 7 bases at J, with 14 bases between the two ends. Germline V gene sequence: CDR1 SNHLY, CDR2 FYNNEI. CDR3 amino acids: CASSEGRGPGNEQFF. CDR3 nucleotide sequence: TGTGCCAGCAGTGAAGGTCGTGGGCCTGGAAATGAGCAGTTCTTC. Based on the CDR3 plus reference TRBV2 and TRBJ2-1, the full variable domain is EPEVTQTPSHQVTQMGQEVILRCVPISNHLYFYWYRQILGQKVEFLVSFYNNEISEKSEIFDDQFSVERPDGSNFTLKIRSTKLEDSAMYFCASSEGRGPGNEQFFGPGTRLTVL.

This clonotype came up many times. The rearrangement links TRBV29-1 to TRBJ2-7; 9 nucleotides agree with TRBD1. The germline V gene encodes CDR1 SQVTM and CDR2 ANQGSEA. Trimming removed 7 bases from V and 5 bases from J; junction bases left unmatched: 12. The CDR3 sequence is 14 residues long. CDR3 bases: TGCAGCGCCGAAAGCCGGGACAGGGCCCACGAGCAGTACTTC. Translating gives CSAESRDRAHEQYF.

The chain uses TRBV6-9 and TRBJ1-5; D is possibly TRBD1 (5 bases). Looked up from germline, CDR1 is MNHGY and CDR2 is SVAAGI. V was cut by 1 base and J by 2 bases, with 6 bases left in between. The length of the CDR3 is 14 residues. The CDR3 region is CASSYLTGNQPQHF. DNA for the CDR3: TGTGCCAGCAGTTATTTGACAGGCAATCAGCCCCAGCATTTT.

Turning to this clonotype: A much larger clone lies a single base off, so this may be a read error. This chain uses TRBV3-1 with TRBJ2-7; D is uncertain. The CDR3 extends over 13 amino acids. Deletions cut 4 bases from V and 3 bases from J, with 10 bases between. Per the germline V gene, CDR1 is LGHDT and CDR2 is YNNKEL (reference sequence). CDR3 sequence: CASSPFKGYEQYF. As DNA, the CDR3 is TGTGCCAGCAGCCCCTTTAAGGGCTACGAGCAGTACTTC.

This clonotype occurred many times. V is TRBV30 and J is TRBJ2-7; the D call may be TRBD1 or TRBD2 (5 bases each). V was cut by 2 bases and J by 3 bases, with 14 bases left in between. The CDR3 has 14 residues. Looked up from germline, CDR1 is GTSNPN and CDR2 is SVGIG (reference sequence). CDR3: CAWSTGTPGYEQYF. CDR3 sequence (DNA): TGTGCCTGGAGTACCGGGACCCCGGGCTACGAGCAGTACTTC. Drawing the rest from reference TRBV30 and TRBJ2-7, the complete variable domain is SQTIHQWPATLVQPVGSPLSLECTVEGTSNPNLYWYRQAAGRGLQLLFYSVGIGQISSEVPQNLSASRPQDRQFILSSKKLLLSDSGFYLCAWSTGTPGYEQYFGPGTRLTVT.

This clonotype was detected many times. This chain uses TRBV29-1 with TRBJ2-3; D not resolved. Germline V gives CDR1 SQVTM, CDR2 ANQGSEA. The CDR3 contains 12 residues. V lost 5 bases and J lost 0, with 6 bases in between. The CDR3 nucleotides are TGCAGCGTTTCGGCCAGCACAGATACGCAGTATTTT. Its protein product is CSVSASTDTQYF.

The rearrangement links TRBV11-1 to TRBJ2-1; D is unclear. V was shortened by 5 bases and J by 12 bases, with 11 bases between the two germline ends. The CDR3 is 11 residues long. CDR1 is SGHAT, CDR2 FQDESV, per germline (reference sequence). DNA of the CDR3: TGTGCCAGCAGCCCAGGTGGTGGGCAGTTCTTC. It encodes CASSPGGGQFF.

There are many counts of this clonotype. The chain couples TRBV2 to TRBJ2-7; tentatively, D is TRBD1 (5 bases). Germline V gives CDR1 SNHLY, CDR2 FYNNEI. V was shortened by 2 bases and J by 0 bases, with 14 bases between the two germline ends. CDR3 size: 16 residues. The CDR3 protein is CASSETLGANSYEQYF. CDR3 in DNA: TGTGCCAGCAGTGAAACGTTAGGGGCTAACTCCTACGAGCAGTACTTC.

This clonotype appeared many times. CDR3 in amino acids: CASSSAGQPYEQYF. The CDR3 nucleotides are TGTGCCAGCAGTTCCGCCGGGCAACCCTACGAGCAGTACTTC. This sequence joins TRBV7-2 and TRBJ2-7; the D is unclear. There are 14 residues in the CDR3. Per germline, CDR1 SGHTA and CDR2 FQGNSA. Trimming removed 6 bases from V and 2 bases from J, with 14 bases in between. Combining the CDR3 with reference TRBV7-2 and TRBJ2-7 gives the whole variable domain GAGVSQSPSNKVTEKGKDVELRCDPISGHTALYWYRQSLGQGLEFLIYFQGNSAPDKSGLPSDRFSAERTGGSVSTLTIQRTQQEDSAVYLCASSSAGQPYEQYFGPGTRLTVT.

This chain joins TRBV19 and TRBJ2-1, with 13 bases fitting TRBD2. This CDR3 comprises 13 residues. With 7 bases clipped from V and 15 bases from J, the junction kept 9 bases outside the gene matches. CDR1 is LNHDA, CDR2 SQIVND, per germline (reference sequence). CDR3 bases: TGTGCCAGTAACACCGGGACTAGCGGGAATCTGTTCTTC. Residues: CASNTGTSGNLFF. Drawing the rest from reference TRBV19 and TRBJ2-1, the complete variable domain is DGGITQSPKYLFRKEGQNVTLSCEQNLNHDAMYWYRQDPGQGLRLIYYSQIVNDFQKGDIAEGYSVSREKKESFPLTVTSAQKNPTAFYLCASNTGTSGNLFFGPGTRLTVL.

This clonotype was recorded many times. This sequence joins TRBV6-6 and TRBJ1-4, with 8 positions matching TRBD1. The germline V gene has CDR1 MNHNY and CDR2 SVGAGI (reference sequence). The CDR3 is 14 amino acids. The junction had 3 bases not matched to a gene; V was cut back by 2 bases and J by 7 bases. The CDR3 nucleotides read TGTGCCAGCAGTTACGACAGGGGAGGTGAAAAACTGTTTTTT. Amino acids: CASSYDRGGEKLFF.

This clonotype was observed at least ten times. The chain uses TRBV11-2 and TRBJ2-1; the match to TRBD2 covers 14 bases. This CDR3 comprises 15 residues. After removal of 6 bases from V and 6 bases from J, the junction contained 4 bases not matched to a gene. Germline CDR1 SGHAT, CDR2 FQNNGV. Written as DNA, the CDR3 is TGTGCCAGCAGGGCGGGACTAGCGGGAGCCAATGAGCAGTTCTTC. Its translation is CASRAGLAGANEQFF. Drawing the rest from reference TRBV11-2 and TRBJ2-1, the complete variable domain is EAGVAQSPRYKIIEKRQSVAFWCNPISGHATLYWYQQILGQGPKLLIQFQNNGVVDDSQLPKDRFSAERLKGVDSTLKIQPAKLEDSAVYLCASRAGLAGANEQFFGPGTRLTVL.

This clonotype was found a few times. CDR3 DNA: TGTGCCAGTAGTACCCGCCTCCGGGAGACCCAGTACTTC. As protein: CASSTRLRETQYF. The V call is TRBV19, the J call TRBJ2-5; D unclear. Per germline, CDR1 LNHDA and CDR2 SQIVND (reference sequence). V gave up 4 bases and J gave up 5 bases, with 11 bases separating them. The CDR3 sequence is 13 residues long.

As regards this clonotype: A read error may be the cause here, since a much bigger clone is one base away. The V and J genes are TRBV7-3 and TRBJ2-3, with TRBD2 matching 10 bases. V lost 5 bases to trimming and J lost 1 base; unmatched junction nucleotides: 3. Germline V lookup: CDR1 SGHTA, CDR2 FQGTGA. This CDR3 region has 15 residues. The CDR3 region has the DNA TGTGCCAGCAGCCGCGGGACTAGCGGCACAGATACGCAGTATTTT. Protein sequence: CASSRGTSGTDTQYF.

This clonotype was seen repeatedly, ten times or more. The V gene is TRBV28, the J gene TRBJ2-7; D could derive from TRBD1 or TRBD2 (5 bases each). CDR1 is MDHEN and CDR2 is SYDVKM in the germline V gene. Between the trimmed V and J ends, which lost 4 bases and 2 bases, there was a span of 15 bases. This CDR3 contains 15 residues. The CDR3 loop reads CASSSTGRRTYEQYF. The DNA of the CDR3 is TGTGCCAGCAGTTCAACGGGACGGCGCACCTACGAGCAGTACTTC.

This rearrangement joins TRBV4-1 to TRBJ2-2, with 14 bases identical to TRBD2. The germline CDR1 and CDR2 sequences are MGHRA and YSYEKL. The V segment lost 4 bases and the J segment 5 bases; nucleotides outside the gene matches: 3. CDR3 size: 16 residues. DNA of the CDR3: TGCGCCAGCAGCCCCCGACTAGCGGGAGGGACCGGGGAGCTGTTTTTT. Its protein is CASSPRLAGGTGELFF.

Ten or more counts support this clonotype. This chain connects TRBV5-6 to TRBJ1-4; D may be TRBD1 (6 bases). CDR1 and CDR2 from the germline V gene are SGHDT and YYEEEE. This CDR3 spans 16 amino acids. V was trimmed by 4 bases and J by 10 bases, leaving 23 bases between them. The CDR3 nucleotides read TGTGCCAGCAGCGAGAGGAGGTCCAGGACAGACTTAAAACTGTTTTTT. Its translation is CASSERRSRTDLKLFF.

This clonotype was counted many times. The V and J genes are TRBV19 and TRBJ1-5; the D is unclear. From germline, CDR1 is LNHDA and CDR2 SQIVND (reference sequence). Trimming removed 0 bases at V and 2 bases at J, with 20 bases between. This CDR3 comprises 19 residues. The CDR3 DNA is TGTGCCAGTAGTATAGATCGAAGCCTCAATTCCGGGGGCAATCAGCCCCAGCATTTT. It is translated as CASSIDRSLNSGGNQPQHF.

The sample holds a few counts of this clonotype. J is TRBJ1-2 and V is TRBV10-1, with 11 positions matching TRBD1. Germline CDR1 WNHNN, CDR2 SYGVQD (reference sequence). The trim removed 6 bases at V and 7 bases at J, leaving 4 bases unmatched. This CDR3 has 13 amino acids. For the CDR3, the DNA is TGCGCCAGCAGAAGGGACAGGGGGAGTGGCTACACCTTC. Translating it yields CASRRDRGSGYTF.